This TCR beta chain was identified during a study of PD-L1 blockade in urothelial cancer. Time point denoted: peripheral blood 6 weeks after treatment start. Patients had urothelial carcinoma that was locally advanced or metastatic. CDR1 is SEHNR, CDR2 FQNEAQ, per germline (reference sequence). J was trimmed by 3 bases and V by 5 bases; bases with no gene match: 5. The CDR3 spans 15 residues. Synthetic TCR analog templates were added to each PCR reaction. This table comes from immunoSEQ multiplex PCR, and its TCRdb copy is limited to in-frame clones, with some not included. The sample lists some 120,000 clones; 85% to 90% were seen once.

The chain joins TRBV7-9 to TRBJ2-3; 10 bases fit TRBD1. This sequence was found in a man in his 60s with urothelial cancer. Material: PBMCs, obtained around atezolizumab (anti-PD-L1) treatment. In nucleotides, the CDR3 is TGTGCCAGCAGCAGCGACAGGGGGCGAACAGATACGCAGTATTTT. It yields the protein CASSSDRGRTDTQYF.